This T cell receptor (beta chain) was recorded in a study of blood T cell repertoires in COVID-19. Per the original data handling: Scientists estimated how many nucleated cells there were by amplifying reference gene primers. Profiling relied on immunoSEQ multiplex PCR, and the TCRdb table lists in-frame clones only, not all of them. V and J calls and clone size are given by that table; D and trimming were obtained from the DNA. The sample comprises about 300,000 clones, around 90% of which are singletons, and approximately 8.5% rests with the top ten. CDR1 KGHSY and CDR2 FQNENV come from the germline V gene. The CDR3 length is 14 residues. V gave up 3 bases and J gave up 0 bases, with 8 bases separating them.

This chain joins TRBV16 and TRBJ1-1, with a weak D call TRBD1 (6 bases). Material for sequencing was peripheral blood. The TCR comes from a man between 18 and 35 years old with active or convalescent COVID-19. The CDR3 DNA sequence: TGTGCCAGCAGCCAGGGGGGGCTGAACACTGAAGCTTTCTTT. It encodes CASSQGGLNTEAFF.